The sequence of this T cell receptor beta chain was determined in a study of cytomegalovirus exposure and HLA in healthy donors (dated by TCRdb to about 2017). In the study overall: According to an earlier analysis of a few hundred of the donors, about 179 million T cells yielded roughly 110 million unique TCR beta sequences and 276 Gb of sequence data. Every repertoire in the discovery cohort had been generated on one and the same sequencing platform. An early release that covered some 640 HLA-typed donors contained approximately 300 gigabases of sequencing data and about 84 million unique TCR sequences. Because of strong linkage in the cohort, roughly five DR-DQ haplotypes were treated as single units for association and clustering. Besides the first cohort of roughly 660 subjects, a separate validation cohort made up of roughly 130 different subjects was used. The study combined high-throughput TCR immunosequencing, statistical association of individual TCRs with disease status, and machine learning to predict cytomegalovirus infection status. The T cell repertoires of several hundred subjects were profiled by immunosequencing and related to cytomegalovirus serostatus. In a later analysis, previously published TCR beta repertoires from 500 to 750 donors were re-analyzed and high-resolution HLA genotyping was added so that TCR occurrence patterns could be studied. Across around 400 genotyped donors of the cohort, an average of about 240,000 unique TCR beta nucleotide sequences per donor were sequenced, and roughly 17% of those sequences were non-productive. An earlier analysis of approximately 630 of the donors applied high-throughput TCR beta sequencing to assess whether each TCR beta V gene segment acted as functional or pseudogenic. Alongside the repertoire data, information on donor age, sex, ethnicity and CMV serostatus was compiled. A later genetic analysis took genome-wide SNP genotypes for about 55% of the 666 donors and used that subset as a discovery cohort. The number of donors typed differed by locus, with roughly 629-640 for A, B, C, DRB1 and DQB1, roughly 520 for DQA1, some 570 for DPA1, and over 400 for DPB1. The study aimed to test whether cataloging public T cell receptors could reveal signatures of past pathogen exposure. Both class I and class II loci were covered by HLA typing, at four-digit resolution. The genetic ancestry cluster associated with self-reported Caucasian donors included about 84% of the approximately 410 genotyped donors. In the later analysis, no new phenotypic data were used to find candidate immune exposures; instead, reliance was placed on TCR beta sequences and their occurrence across donors. What the research found in general, with its limitations: In the study, some 180 TCR beta chains were listed as associated with cytomegalovirus. Because some donors lacked HLA typing at each locus, the association tests relied only on the typed subset. The sequencing pipeline was judged likely to have produced a cluster of highly shared sequence variants as a technical artifact. A later analysis reported that several top co-occurrence clusters appeared linked to parvovirus B19, influenza, CMV and Epstein-Barr virus. The classifier was reported to diagnose cytomegalovirus status with high specificity and sensitivity in both the original and validation cohorts. Roughly uniform sequencing depth across donors was assumed in presence/absence analyses, although this assumption may not hold. An earlier analysis of 450 to 750 of the donors showed that most TCR beta V segments appeared in productive rearrangements either about 87% or about 30% of the time, which broadly matched IMGT annotations. A later analysis associated 16,951 TCR beta sequences with specific HLA alleles at a false discovery rate of 0.05. A later analysis found that HLA-associated TCR beta chains were more clonally expanded and had lower generation probabilities than equally common non-associated chains. In a later analysis, the rate of TCR association differed among HLA loci, with DRB1 alleles having the most associated TCRs and HLA-C alleles having the fewest. The authors suggested that the approach could potentially be generalized to other disease states and immunological phenotypes. Because the 87-base-pair reads could not distinguish some IMGT-functional V segments, including TRBV6-2 and TRBV6-3, those segments were excluded. The only immune exposure information available for the cohort was CMV serostatus. Most TCR sequences were observed very rarely across donors, whereas some public TCRs were present in many individuals. A further reported finding was that TCR beta sequences accurately predicted the HLA-A and HLA-B alleles for most subjects in the first cohort. A later analysis found that most CMV-associated TCR beta chains appeared HLA-restricted, with HLA associations seemingly driven largely by CMV exposure. In vitro tests confirmed that a few of the cytomegalovirus-associated TCR beta chains recognize cytomegalovirus antigens. Strong co-occurrence of HLA alleles, especially DR and DQ, made assigning TCR associations to individual alleles difficult. Correlated functional status among segregating V segments might be attributable to linkage disequilibrium, but an unknown experimental factor could not be ruled out. V-gene and J-gene trimming of TCR beta chains was associated with a missense DCLRE1C variant in a later genetic analysis, and the association was replicated in an independent cohort. This cohort had only TCR beta chains sequenced, and the lack of alpha or paired-chain data limited which features could be detected. Compared with the 666-donor mean, donors in an Asian-associated ancestry cluster had fewer N-insertions in productive TCRs, according to a later genetic analysis. Because counts were too low, seventeen rarely observed V segments, including chromosome 9 orphons, were excluded from the earlier analysis of 587 of the donors.

Library creation used the immunoSEQ multiplex PCR assay. For the multiplex PCR, a mixture combining 60 forward primers for TCR Vbeta segments and 13 reverse primers for TCR Jbeta segments was used. A multiplex PCR assay on genomic DNA amplified the CDR3 region of rearranged TCR beta genes. The Illumina HiSeq System was used to sequence the amplified TCR beta libraries as 87-base-pair reads. The authors processed their data as follows. In a later analysis, tens of millions of unique TCR beta chains were counted across the 650 to 750 repertoires, and around 10 million of these chains were shared by at least two donors. Raw reads were error-corrected and collapsed into unique sequences with a nearest-neighbor algorithm that merged closely related sequences to remove PCR and sequencing errors. Alignment of CDR3 sequences to IMGT reference sequences was used to assign V, D and J gene segments. Each retained sequence needed at least a six-nucleotide match to both a V gene segment and a J gene segment. Rearrangements were called productive when the CDR3 lacked stop codons and stayed in frame with V and J; all others were non-productive. CDR3 was defined by IMGT convention, running from the second conserved V-encoded cysteine to the conserved J-encoded phenylalanine. Sequences without an unambiguous match to a single V gene segment were excluded from the earlier analysis of approximately 560 of the donors. An earlier analysis of over 450 of the donors classified V segments as functional when productive rearrangements were above 56.7% and as segregating when the standard deviation between donors was above 5%. A statistical classification framework was developed to diagnose cytomegalovirus status using the catalog of TCR beta chain sequences. V and J gene assignment, in a later analysis, came from comparing TCR nucleotide sequences with IMGT/GENE-DB human TR gene sequences. The TCRdist pipeline was used in a later analysis to assign CDR3 sequences and most-parsimonious VDJ recombination scenarios. A later analysis defined each TCR beta chain by its CDR3 amino acid sequence plus V-gene family, and excluded reads lacking a unique V-gene family. In a later analysis, around 650 highly shared, low-generation-probability nucleotide sequences were removed to address suspected cross-contamination and a sequencing artifact. A later analysis calculated a clonal expansion index for each public chain from normalized within-repertoire ranks of inferred template counts. In a later analysis, generation probabilities were computed using a VDJ recombination model fitted to out-of-frame rearrangements, and the results were checked against IGoR. Hypergeometric tests were used in a later analysis to score TCR-TCR, TCR-HLA and TCR-CMV co-occurrence, with a repertoire-size bias correction applied to the TCR pairs. False discovery rates were estimated in a later analysis by permuting HLA or CMV assignments 20 times. In a later analysis, co-occurring TCRs were grouped using DBSCAN, with TCRdist sequence similarity added in when clustering inside HLA-allele-positive subsets. Repertoires with fewer than 30,000 or more than 120,000 public chains, plus five repertoires with anomalous nucleotide sharing, were excluded from co-occurrence clustering. The immuneACCESS repertoire file appears here via TCRdb, limited to in-frame rearrangements. These files lack a portion of the clones; in checked studies, under half of the deficit traces to unresolved V genes, and the cause of the others is not known. Clone size and V and J calls were adopted from that table, with D and trimming inferred from the DNA. A total of roughly 70,000 clones appear in this sample, around 69% of them only once. Jointly, the top ten make up 10% to 12% of the sample.

CDR1 and CDR2, looked up from the germline V gene (reference sequence), are SEHNR and FQNEAQ. The CDR3 holds 18 amino acids from the cysteine to the phenylalanine. Just the 54-base CDR3 DNA is kept, in frame starting at base 1. V drops 5 bases and J drops 4 bases, leaving 26 bases in between. The cohort consisted of approximately 670 healthy bone marrow donors. At the time of sampling, all cohort members were nominally healthy, though unrecorded immune exposures were likely present. CMV serostatus was positive for more than 250 and negative for 352 of the 666 cohort members, and was not recorded for this donor. A peripheral blood sample was provided by each donor, and peripheral blood mononuclear cells were used for TCR beta sequencing. The Qiagen DNeasy Blood Extraction Kit was used to extract genomic DNA from the blood cell samples. As to this clone: Its antigen is still unknown. No much larger clone is present one base from it, and per-base qualities are unavailable.

The sequenced sample consisted of PBMCs. Recombination linked TRBV7-9 to TRBJ1-1; tentative D gene TRBD1, with 5 bases matching. The receptor's source is a human donor in good health. The CDR3 region has the sequence CASSRQFKGIVVRTEAFF. The nucleotides are TGTGCCAGCAGCCGACAGTTTAAGGGCATCGTGGTGCGCACTGAAGCTTTCTTT.